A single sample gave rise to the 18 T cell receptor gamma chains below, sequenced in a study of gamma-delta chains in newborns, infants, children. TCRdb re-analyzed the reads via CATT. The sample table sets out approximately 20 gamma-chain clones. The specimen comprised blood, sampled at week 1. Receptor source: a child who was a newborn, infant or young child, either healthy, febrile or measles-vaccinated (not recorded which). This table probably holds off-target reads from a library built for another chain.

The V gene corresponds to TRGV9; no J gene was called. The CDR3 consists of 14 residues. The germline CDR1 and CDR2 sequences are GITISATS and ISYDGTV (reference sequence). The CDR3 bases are TGTGCCTGTGACATACTGGGGGATACAGCACAACTCTTCTTT. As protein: CACDILGDTAQLFF.

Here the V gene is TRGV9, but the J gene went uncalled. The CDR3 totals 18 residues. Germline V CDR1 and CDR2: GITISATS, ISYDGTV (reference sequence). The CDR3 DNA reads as TGTGCCTTTGAAAAAGGGGGATACCCGTTATCTTTGACAGCACAACTCTTCTTT. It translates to CAFEKGGYPLSLTAQLFF.

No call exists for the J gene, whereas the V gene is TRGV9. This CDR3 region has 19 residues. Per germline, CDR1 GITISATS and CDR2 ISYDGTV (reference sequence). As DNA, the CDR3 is TGTGCCTTTAGCGGGGGACTCGCCTGTGGTAGTGCTTTGACAGCACAACTCTTCTTT. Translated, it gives CAFSGGLACGSALTAQLFF.

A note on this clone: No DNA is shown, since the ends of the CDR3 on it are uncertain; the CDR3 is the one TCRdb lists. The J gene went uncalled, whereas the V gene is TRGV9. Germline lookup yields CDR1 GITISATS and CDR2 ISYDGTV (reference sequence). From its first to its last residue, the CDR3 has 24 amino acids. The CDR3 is CAFLGDSHSWDTRQMFFGTGIKLF.

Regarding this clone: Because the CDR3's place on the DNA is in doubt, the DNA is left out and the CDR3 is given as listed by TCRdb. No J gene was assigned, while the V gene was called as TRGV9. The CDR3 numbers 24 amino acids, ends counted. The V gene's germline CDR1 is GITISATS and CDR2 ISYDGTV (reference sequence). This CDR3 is CACDNTGGSWDTRQMFFGTGIKLF.

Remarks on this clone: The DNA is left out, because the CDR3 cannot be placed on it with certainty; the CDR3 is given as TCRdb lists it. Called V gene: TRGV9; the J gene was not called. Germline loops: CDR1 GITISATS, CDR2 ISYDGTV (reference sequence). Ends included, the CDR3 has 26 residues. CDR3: CACDPWRGSGSWDTRQMFFGTGIKLF.

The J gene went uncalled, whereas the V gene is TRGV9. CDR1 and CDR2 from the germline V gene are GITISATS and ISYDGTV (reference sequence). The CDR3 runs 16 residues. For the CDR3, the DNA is TGTGCCTGTGATTCTTTACTGGGGGATTTGACAGCGCAACTCTTCTTT. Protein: CACDSLLGDLTAQLFF.

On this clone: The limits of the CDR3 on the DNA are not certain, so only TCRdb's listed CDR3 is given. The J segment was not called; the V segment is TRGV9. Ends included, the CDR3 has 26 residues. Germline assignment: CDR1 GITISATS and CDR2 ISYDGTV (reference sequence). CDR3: CACDRLEGDTAWDTRQMFFGTGIKLF.

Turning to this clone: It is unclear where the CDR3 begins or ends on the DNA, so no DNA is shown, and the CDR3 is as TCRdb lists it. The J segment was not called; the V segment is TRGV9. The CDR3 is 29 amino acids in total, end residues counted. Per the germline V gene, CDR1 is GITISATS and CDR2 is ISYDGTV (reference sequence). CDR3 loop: CACDTGSGGSLLSSWDTRQMFFGTGIKLF.

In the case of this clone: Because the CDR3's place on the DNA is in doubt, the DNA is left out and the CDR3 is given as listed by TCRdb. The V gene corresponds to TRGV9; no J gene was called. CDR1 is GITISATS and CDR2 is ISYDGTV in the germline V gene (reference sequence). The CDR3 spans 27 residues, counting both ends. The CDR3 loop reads CACDTVLTGGSNWDTRQMFFGTGIKLF.

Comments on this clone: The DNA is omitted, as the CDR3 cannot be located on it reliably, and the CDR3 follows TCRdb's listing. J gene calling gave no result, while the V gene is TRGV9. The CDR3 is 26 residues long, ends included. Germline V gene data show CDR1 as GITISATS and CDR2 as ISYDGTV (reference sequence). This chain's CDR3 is CACDPLGGSSSWDTRQMFFGTGIKLF.

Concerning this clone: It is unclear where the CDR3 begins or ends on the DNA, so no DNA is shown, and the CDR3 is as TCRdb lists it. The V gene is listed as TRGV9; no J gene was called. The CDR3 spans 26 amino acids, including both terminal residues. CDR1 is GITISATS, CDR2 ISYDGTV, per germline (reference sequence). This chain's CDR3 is CACDSTGGSRSWDTRQMFFGTGIKLF.

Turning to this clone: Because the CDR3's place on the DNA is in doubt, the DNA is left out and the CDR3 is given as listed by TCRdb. The CDR3 sequence: CACGTADRGSWDTRQMFFGTGIKLF. The V gene reported is TRGV9; the J gene is uncalled. The CDR3 is 25 amino acids long, termini counted. Germline CDR1 reads GITISATS; CDR2 reads ISYDGTV (reference sequence).

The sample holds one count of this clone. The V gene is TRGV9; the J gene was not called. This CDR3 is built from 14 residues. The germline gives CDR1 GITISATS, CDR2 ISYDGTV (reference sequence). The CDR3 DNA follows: TGTGCCTTTACGGACCCTATACTGACAGCACAACTCTTCTTT. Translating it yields CAFTDPILTAQLFF.

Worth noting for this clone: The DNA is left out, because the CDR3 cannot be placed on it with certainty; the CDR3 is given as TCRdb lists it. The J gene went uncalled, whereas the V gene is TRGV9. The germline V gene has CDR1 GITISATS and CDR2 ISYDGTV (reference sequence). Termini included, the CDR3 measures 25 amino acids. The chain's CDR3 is CACDTAGWDTWDTRQMFFGTGIKLF.

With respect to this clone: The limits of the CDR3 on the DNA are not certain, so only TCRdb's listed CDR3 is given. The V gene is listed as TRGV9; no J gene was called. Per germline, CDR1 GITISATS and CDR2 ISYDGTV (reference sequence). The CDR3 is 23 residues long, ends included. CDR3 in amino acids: CACDTPSSWDTRQMFFGTGIKLF.

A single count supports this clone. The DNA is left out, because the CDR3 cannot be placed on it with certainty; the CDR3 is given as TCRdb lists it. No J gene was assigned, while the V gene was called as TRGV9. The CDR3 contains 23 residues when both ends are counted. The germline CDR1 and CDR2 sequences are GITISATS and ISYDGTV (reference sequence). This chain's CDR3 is CACDTAGIRDTRQMFFGTGIKLF.

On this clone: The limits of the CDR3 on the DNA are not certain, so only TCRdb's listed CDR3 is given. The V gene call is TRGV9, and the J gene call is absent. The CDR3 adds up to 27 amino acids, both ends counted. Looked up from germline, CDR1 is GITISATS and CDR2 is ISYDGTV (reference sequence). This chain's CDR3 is CACDTASGGSPSWDTRQMFFGTGIKLF.